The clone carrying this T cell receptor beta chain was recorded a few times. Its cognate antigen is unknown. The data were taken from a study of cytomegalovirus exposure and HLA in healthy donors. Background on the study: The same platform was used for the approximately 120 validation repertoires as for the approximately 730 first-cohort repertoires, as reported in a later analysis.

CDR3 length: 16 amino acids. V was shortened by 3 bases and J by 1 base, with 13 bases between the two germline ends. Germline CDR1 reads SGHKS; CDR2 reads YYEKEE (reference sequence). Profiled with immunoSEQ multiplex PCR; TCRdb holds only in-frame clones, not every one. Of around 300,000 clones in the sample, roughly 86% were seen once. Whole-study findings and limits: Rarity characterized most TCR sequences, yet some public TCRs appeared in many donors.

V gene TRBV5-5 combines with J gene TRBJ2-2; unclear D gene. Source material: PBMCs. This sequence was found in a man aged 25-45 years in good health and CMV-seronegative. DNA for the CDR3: TGTGCCAGCAGCTCTTCGTCGGAGCAGAACACCGGGGAGCTGTTTTTT. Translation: CASSSSSEQNTGELFF.